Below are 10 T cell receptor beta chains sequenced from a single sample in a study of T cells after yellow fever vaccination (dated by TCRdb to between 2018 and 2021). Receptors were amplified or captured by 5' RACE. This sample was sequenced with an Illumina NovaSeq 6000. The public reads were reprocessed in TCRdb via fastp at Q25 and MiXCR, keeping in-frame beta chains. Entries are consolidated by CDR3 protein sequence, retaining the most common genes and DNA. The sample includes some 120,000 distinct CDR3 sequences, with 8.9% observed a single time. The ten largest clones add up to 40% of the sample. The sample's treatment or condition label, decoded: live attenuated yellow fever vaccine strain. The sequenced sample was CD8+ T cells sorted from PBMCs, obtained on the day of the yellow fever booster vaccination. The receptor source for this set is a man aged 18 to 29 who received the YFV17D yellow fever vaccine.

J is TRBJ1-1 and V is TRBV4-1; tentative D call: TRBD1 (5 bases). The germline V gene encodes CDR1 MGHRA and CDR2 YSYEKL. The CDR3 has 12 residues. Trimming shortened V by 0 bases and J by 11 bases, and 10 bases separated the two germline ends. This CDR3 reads CASSQEASGAFF. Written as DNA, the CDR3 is TGCGCCAGCAGCCAAGAGGCCTCAGGGGCTTTCTTT.

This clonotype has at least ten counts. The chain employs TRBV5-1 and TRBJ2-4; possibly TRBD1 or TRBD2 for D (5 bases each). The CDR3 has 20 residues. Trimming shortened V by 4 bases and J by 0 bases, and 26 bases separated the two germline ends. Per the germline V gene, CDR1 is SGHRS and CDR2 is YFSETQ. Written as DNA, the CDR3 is TGCGCCAGCAGCATCGGGGCAGGAATAAATCTGAATCTAGCCAAAAACATTCAGTACTTC. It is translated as CASSIGAGINLNLAKNIQYF.

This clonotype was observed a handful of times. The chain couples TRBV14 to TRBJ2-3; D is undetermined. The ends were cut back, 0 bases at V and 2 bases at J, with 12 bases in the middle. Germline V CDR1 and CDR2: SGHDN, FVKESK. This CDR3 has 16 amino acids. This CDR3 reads CASSQDSGSFTDTQYF. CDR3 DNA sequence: TGTGCCAGCAGCCAAGATTCGGGTAGTTTCACAGATACGCAGTATTTT.

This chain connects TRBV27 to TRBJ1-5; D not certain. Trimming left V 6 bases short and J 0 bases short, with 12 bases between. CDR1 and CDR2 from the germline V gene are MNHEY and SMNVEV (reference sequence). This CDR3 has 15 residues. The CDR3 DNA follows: TGTGCCAGCAGCGAAGGAAGGATTAGCAATCAGCCCCAGCATTTT. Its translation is CASSEGRISNQPQHF.

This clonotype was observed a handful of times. This CDR3 is CASSLEGAYQPQHF. CDR3 coding DNA: TGTGCCAGCAGCTTGGAGGGGGCGTATCAGCCCCAGCATTTT. This chain joins TRBV5-4 and TRBJ1-5, with 7 bases matching TRBD1. CDR1 is SGHNT, CDR2 YYREEE, per germline (reference sequence). This CDR3 is 14 amino acids long. V shed 0 bases, J shed 5 bases, and the junction held 2 bases outside the gene matches.

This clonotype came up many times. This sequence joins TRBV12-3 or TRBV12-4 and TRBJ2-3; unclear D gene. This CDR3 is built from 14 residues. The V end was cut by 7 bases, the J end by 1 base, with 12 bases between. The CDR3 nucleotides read TGTGCCAGCAACTTCCAAACTGGCACAGATACGCAGTATTTT. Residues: CASNFQTGTDTQYF.

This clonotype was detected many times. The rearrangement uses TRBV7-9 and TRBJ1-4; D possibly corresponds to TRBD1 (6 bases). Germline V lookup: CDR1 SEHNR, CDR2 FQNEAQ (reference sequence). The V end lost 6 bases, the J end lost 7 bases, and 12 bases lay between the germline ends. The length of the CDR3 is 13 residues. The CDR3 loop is CASRWDTSEKLFF. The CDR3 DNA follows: TGTGCCAGCAGATGGGACACCTCTGAAAAACTGTTTTTT.

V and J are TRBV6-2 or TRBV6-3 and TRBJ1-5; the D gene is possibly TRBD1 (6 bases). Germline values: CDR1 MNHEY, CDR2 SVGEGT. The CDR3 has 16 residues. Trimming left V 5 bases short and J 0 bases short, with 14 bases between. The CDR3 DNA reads TGTGCCAGCAGTAACAACCCGGGACATAGCAATCAGCCCCAGCATTTT. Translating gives CASSNNPGHSNQPQHF.

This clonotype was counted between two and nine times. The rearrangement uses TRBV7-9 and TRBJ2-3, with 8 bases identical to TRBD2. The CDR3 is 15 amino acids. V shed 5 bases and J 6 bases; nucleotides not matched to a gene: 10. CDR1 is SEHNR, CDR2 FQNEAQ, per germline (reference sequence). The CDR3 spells CASSPPGLGADTQYF. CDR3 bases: TGTGCCAGCAGCCCGCCGGGACTAGGGGCGGATACGCAGTATTTT. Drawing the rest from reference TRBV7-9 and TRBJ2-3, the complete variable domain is DTGVSQNPRHKITKRGQNVTFRCDPISEHNRLYWYRQTLGQGPEFLTYFQNEAQLEKSRLLSDRFSAERPKGSFSTLEIQRTEQGDSAMYLCASSPPGLGADTQYFGPGTRLTVL.

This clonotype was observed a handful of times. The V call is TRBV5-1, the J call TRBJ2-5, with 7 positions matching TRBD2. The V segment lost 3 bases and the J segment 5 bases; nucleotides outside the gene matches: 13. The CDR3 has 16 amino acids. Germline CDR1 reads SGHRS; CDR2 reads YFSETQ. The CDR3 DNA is TGCGCCAGCAGCTACGCGGGACTATCAGGAGGGGAGACCCAGTACTTC. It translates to CASSYAGLSGGETQYF.